A single sample gave rise to the 2 T cell receptor beta chains below, sequenced in a study of T cell repertoires in cytomegalovirus infection. TCRdb re-derived calls from the reads in MiXCR, one entry per CDR3 protein. The table shows some 100,000 distinct CDR3 sequences, with around a quarter occurring only once. Specimen: CD8+ T cells from PBMCs. These receptors all stem from a human donor in good health (CMV status not recorded). Some clones in this sample may be carry-over from other donors' samples.

V gene TRBV7-9 combines with J gene TRBJ2-3; D is uncertain. This CDR3 is 14 amino acids long. The germline V and J ends were trimmed by 4 bases and 2 bases, with 10 bases remaining between them. Germline V CDR1 and CDR2: SEHNR, FQNEAQ (reference sequence). CDR3 sequence: CASSSTANTDTQYF. The CDR3 bases are TGTGCCAGCAGCTCCACGGCTAACACAGATACGCAGTATTTT.

This chain connects TRBV5-6 to TRBJ1-1, with D hard to call. The CDR3 is 13 residues long. V gave up 4 bases and J gave up 3 bases, with 10 bases separating them. CDR1 and CDR2 from the germline V gene are SGHDT and YYEEEE. The CDR3 DNA reads TGTGCCAGCAGCCACCGGGATCACACTGAAGCTTTCTTT. This translates into CASSHRDHTEAFF. The entire variable domain, with the rest obtained from reference TRBV5-6 and TRBJ1-1, is as follows: DAGVTQSPTHLIKTRGQQVTLRCSPKSGHDTVSWYQQALGQGPQFIFQYYEEEERQRGNFPDRFSGHQFPNYSSELNVNALLLGDSALYLCASSHRDHTEAFFGQGTRLTVV.